A single sample gave rise to the 6 T cell receptor beta chains below, sequenced in a study of blood T cells in healthy people across ages. The authors ran a second PCR of roughly 6 to 12 cycles using a sample-barcoded 5' primer and a J-beta primer mix. One entry per CDR3 protein results from TCRdb running MiXCR on the 5' RACE reads. The data hold more than 800,000 distinct CDR3 sequences, with 45% observed a single time. The sequenced sample was blood. All receptors come from an older woman in good health.

This clonotype was counted only a few times. The gene calls are TRBV20-1 and TRBJ2-4, with TRBD2 matching over 7 bases. CDR1 and CDR2 from the germline V gene are DFQATT and SNEGSKA (reference sequence). With 3 bases clipped from V and 13 bases from J, the junction kept 15 bases outside the gene matches. The CDR3 is 14 amino acids. DNA for the CDR3: TGCAGTGCTAGGGGACTGGCGGGAGAGGAGGAGCAGTACTTC. It codes for CSARGLAGEEEQYF.

The chain carries TRBV2 and TRBJ2-1, with D unresolved. The germline V gene encodes CDR1 SNHLY and CDR2 FYNNEI. The CDR3 has 11 amino acids. Trimming removed 11 bases from V and 10 bases from J, with 15 bases in between. CDR3 region: CAGYNLREQFF. For the CDR3, the DNA is TGTGCCGGCTACAACCTCCGGGAGCAGTTCTTC.

This clonotype showed up just once. The V and J genes are TRBV29-1 and TRBJ2-3, with D maybe TRBD2 (6 bases). Trimming cost V 6 bases and J 4 bases, with 23 bases left between them. Germline V gene lookup returns CDR1 SQVTM and CDR2 ANQGSEA. The CDR3 is 16 residues long. The CDR3 sequence is CSVLGLGRGVADTQYF. The CDR3 bases are TGCAGCGTCCTGGGGTTGGGGCGGGGTGTAGCAGATACGCAGTATTTT.

This rearrangement joins TRBV27 to TRBJ2-1, with TRBD1 as a possible D gene (5 bases). The J call is doubtful: the DNA matches TRBJ2-7 better. Germline V gene sequence: CDR1 MNHEY, CDR2 SMNVEV (reference sequence). The CDR3 totals 13 residues. This CDR3 reads CASRGQEGNEQYF. The CDR3 DNA follows: TGTGCCAGCAGGGGGCAAGAAGGAAATGAGCAGTACTTC.

Regarding this clonotype: This may arise from a read error, as a much more abundant clone is one base away. The J gene is TRBJ2-3, the V gene TRBV20-1, with D maybe TRBD1 (6 bases). In germline, CDR1 is DFQATT, CDR2 SNEGSKA (reference sequence). This CDR3 is 13 amino acids long. The V end was cut by 5 bases, the J end by 2 bases, with 11 bases between. CDR3 nucleotide sequence: TGCAGTGCTGAAAGGGACAACACAGATACGCAGTATTTT. This translates into CSAERDNTDTQYF.

Concerning this clonotype itself: A much bigger clone sits one base away, suggesting this may be a read error. V is TRBV12-3 or TRBV12-4 and J is TRBJ2-5; D remains unclear. CDR3 length: 13 amino acids. V was trimmed by 5 bases and J by 11 bases, leaving 18 bases between them. The CDR3 DNA reads as TGTGCCAGCAGTCGTGACGGACGCGATGTGCAGTACTTC. Translation gives CASSRDGRDVQYF.